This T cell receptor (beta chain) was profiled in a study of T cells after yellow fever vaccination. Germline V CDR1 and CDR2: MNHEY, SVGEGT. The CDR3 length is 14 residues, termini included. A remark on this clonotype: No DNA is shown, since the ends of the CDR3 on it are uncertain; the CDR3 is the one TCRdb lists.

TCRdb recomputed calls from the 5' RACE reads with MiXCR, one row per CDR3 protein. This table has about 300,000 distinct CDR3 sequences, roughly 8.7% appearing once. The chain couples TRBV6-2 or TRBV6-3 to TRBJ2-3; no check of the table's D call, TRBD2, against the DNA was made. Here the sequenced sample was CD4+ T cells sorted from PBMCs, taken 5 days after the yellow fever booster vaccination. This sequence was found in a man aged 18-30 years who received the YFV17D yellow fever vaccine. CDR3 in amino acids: CASSGTSVRDTQYF.